The clone carrying this TCR beta chain was seen a single time. What it recognizes is unknown. The mixed lymphocyte reaction cells were grown together in coculture at 37°C for less than seven days. This CDR3 has 15 residues. V dropped 3 bases and J dropped 4 bases, with 16 bases sitting between them. Looked up from germline, CDR1 is SGHDN and CDR2 is FVKESK. The data were taken from a study of siplizumab effects on memory and regulatory T cells. The protocol was immunoSEQ multiplex PCR, while the TCRdb copy is restricted to in-frame clones and leaves out a portion. Of 10,000 or so clones listed, around 46% were seen once; the top ten hold 38%.

V and J are TRBV14 and TRBJ2-7; D is ambiguous. Sequencing was performed on CFSE-low (dividing) CD8+ T cells sorted from an allogeneic mixed lymphocyte reaction. This receptor was obtained from a human donor in good health; the cells came from an allogeneic mixed lymphocyte reaction. Some clones in this sample may be carry-over from other donors' samples. The CDR3 protein is CASSHGIHRSYEQYF. DNA for the CDR3: TGTGCCAGCAGCCATGGGATTCATCGTTCGTACGAGCAGTACTTC. The full variable domain, rest sourced from reference TRBV14 and TRBJ2-7, is EAGVTQFPSHSVIEKGQTVTLRCDPISGHDNLYWYRRVMGKEIKFLLHFVKESKQDESGMPNNRFLAERTGGTYSTLKVQPAELEDSGVYFCASSHGIHRSYEQYFGPGTRLTVT.